This T cell receptor (beta chain) was retrieved from a study of T cell responses to AZD1222 COVID-19 vaccine. General observations from the study: A reported finding is that nearly half of spike-specific TCRs target unmutated variant regions. Repertoires were collected only later (after the peak T cell response had occurred).

With respect to this clone: The antigen is not known.

Sequenced by immunoSEQ multiplex PCR; TCRdb stores in-frame clones only, minus some. This sample has roughly 260,000 clones, with 85% to 95% found just once. There are 17 residues in the CDR3. The chain uses TRBV12-2 and TRBJ2-1; the D call TRBD2 from the table was never checked on the DNA. TRBV12-2 is reported as a pseudogene. Sequencing used peripheral blood, obtained on day 0 of AZD1222 vaccination. This clonotype was obtained from an adult in good health. CDR3 nucleotides: TGTGCAAGTCGCCCAACAGCGGGCGGGAGGGCCAACAATGAGCAGTTCTTC. It codes for CASRPTAGGRANNEQFF.